Each of the 8 T cell receptor beta chains below was sequenced from the same sample in a study of sequential checkpoint blockade in melanoma. Treatment: randomized to nivolumab then ipilimumab (arm A) or the reverse (arm B). Measured with immunoSEQ multiplex PCR; TCRdb has only the in-frame clones, and not every one. The profile covers about 27,000 clones, with roughly 80% appearing a single time and 13% taken by the ten largest. The material was CD8+ T cells sorted from blood (inferred from file names), obtained from a patient given nivolumab and ipilimumab in sequence. These receptors originate from a human donor with melanoma.

V and J are TRBV12-5 and TRBJ2-5, with D possibly TRBD2 on 5 matching bases. Trimming took 2 bases from V and 2 from J, leaving 12 bases between them. The CDR3 spans 15 residues. The germline V gene has CDR1 LGHNT and CDR2 FRNRAP. The CDR3 nucleotides read TGTGCTAGTGGTTTGAATCCGGGGTGGCAAGAGACCCAGTACTTC. Amino acids: CASGLNPGWQETQYF.

The gene calls are TRBV5-5 and TRBJ1-2, with D unclear. CDR1 SGHKS and CDR2 YYEKEE come from the germline V gene (reference sequence). The CDR3 is 13 amino acids. Trimming shortened V by 0 bases and J by 2 bases, and 5 bases separated the two germline ends. The CDR3 is CASSLDMNYGYTF. In DNA form, the CDR3 reads TGTGCCAGCAGCTTGGATATGAACTATGGCTACACCTTC.

In DNA form, the CDR3 reads TGTGCCAGCAGTTGGGCCCGGGGGGGAGATGAGCAGTACTTC. Its protein product is CASSWARGGDEQYF. This sequence joins TRBV27 and TRBJ2-7, with 8 bases lining up with TRBD2. V shed 4 bases, J shed 7 bases, and the junction held 9 bases outside the gene matches. The CDR3 extends over 14 amino acids. The V gene's germline CDR1 is MNHEY and CDR2 SMNVEV (reference sequence).

The chain recombines TRBV6-1 with TRBJ1-5; 9 nucleotides agree with TRBD1. Germline trimming cut 10 bases from V and 3 bases from J; bases unmatched to any gene: 10. This CDR3 contains 15 residues. CDR1 and CDR2 (germline): MNHNS, SASEGT. The CDR3 DNA follows: TGTGCCACCCGGACAGGGGAAGTTTTCAATCAGCCCCAGCATTTT. Protein product: CATRTGEVFNQPQHF.

This clone has more than one count but fewer than ten. The chain uses TRBV6-5 and TRBJ2-2, with no clear D. V was cut by 7 bases and J by 7 bases, with 7 bases left in between. Germline CDR1 is MNHEY and CDR2 is SVGAGI. The CDR3 has 11 residues. The CDR3 sequence is CASTPGGELFF. In nucleotides, the CDR3 is TGTGCCAGCACCCCCGGCGGGGAGCTGTTTTTT.

This chain joins TRBV4-1 and TRBJ1-5; no firm D call. This CDR3 has 16 amino acids. The germline V and J ends were trimmed by 1 base and 7 bases, with 17 bases remaining between them. In germline, CDR1 is MGHRA, CDR2 YSYEKL. In DNA, the CDR3 is TGCGCCAGCAGCCAAGTTGCCCGGGGAAGTGGCCAGCCCCAGCATTTT. Protein product: CASSQVARGSGQPQHF.

This clone was counted a single time. CDR3 in amino acids: CATSRQGSEQYF. The CDR3 DNA sequence: TGTGCCACCAGCAGACAGGGGTCCGAGCAGTACTTC. The chain couples TRBV15 to TRBJ2-7; TRBD1 might be the D (6 bases). CDR3 length equals 12 residues. Germline V CDR1 and CDR2: LNHNV, YYDKDF (reference sequence). V lost 2 bases and J lost 6, with 8 bases in between.

This clone has a count of ten or more. The CDR3 loop reads CASSLTPDHRLAKNIQYF. The CDR3 coding sequence is TGTGCCAGCAGTTTAACCCCGGATCACAGATTAGCCAAAAACATTCAGTACTTC. V and J are TRBV27 and TRBJ2-4; D is unclear. Looked up from germline, CDR1 is MNHEY and CDR2 is SMNVEV (reference sequence). The CDR3 is 18 residues long. V lost 2 bases and J lost 0, with 17 bases in between.